A selection of T cell receptor beta chains follows, all from one sample in a study of CD8+ T cells in alopecia areata. TCRdb's table, derived via immunoSEQ multiplex PCR, lists solely in-frame clones and lacks some. This sample yields about 64,000 clones, of which 40% to 55% are seen a single time; about a fifth belongs to the top ten. The specimen comprised CD8+ T cells sorted from blood, sampled at approximately week 37, from a patient treated with tofacitinib. Receptor source: a human donor with alopecia areata. The CDR3 runs from the conserved cysteine through the conserved F or W. Each record gives: clone size, J gene, V gene, D gene, CDR3 DNA, CDR3 protein. A D gene is named only where the DNA matches it firmly. Clone size appears in some rows only: once, few, many, or a class for an expanded clone.

size: -
J: TRBJ2-3
V: TRBV1
D: -
DNA: TGCACCAGCAGCCGCCCCCTTTTAGCGAAAGACACAGATACGCAGTATTTT
CDR3: CTSSRPLLAKDTDTQYF

size: few
J: TRBJ2-5
V: TRBV25-1
D: -
DNA: TGTGCCAGCAGTGTTCCGGGGACCCAGTACTTC
CDR3: CASSVPGTQYF

size: -
J: TRBJ2-2
V: TRBV6-1
D: -
DNA: TGTGCCAGCAGTGACTCGACAGACACCGGGGAGCTGTTTTTT
CDR3: CASSDSTDTGELFF

size: -
J: TRBJ2-5
V: TRBV5-6
D: TRBD2
DNA: TGTGCCAGCAGCTTACCACCGGGACTAGCGGGAGGACGCCAAGAGACCCAGTACTTC
CDR3: CASSLPPGLAGGRQETQYF

size: once
J: TRBJ2-3
V: TRBV5-1
D: -
DNA: TGCGCCAGCAGCTGGGTCGGAGGGATGAACACAGATACGCAGTATTTT
CDR3: CASSWVGGMNTDTQYF

size: -
J: TRBJ1-1
V: TRBV28
D: -
DNA: TGTGCCAGCAGTGTCAGGGCTGAAGCTTCCTTT
CDR3: CASSVRAEASF

size: few
J: TRBJ2-5
V: TRBV5-6
D: TRBD1
DNA: TGTGCCAGCAGCTTGGCCGTGGCAGGAGGCAGGGGGGAGACCCAGTACTTC
CDR3: CASSLAVAGGRGETQYF

size: -
J: TRBJ2-3
V: TRBV4-3
D: TRBD2
DNA: TGCGCCAGCAGCCAAGTATTGGCGGGAGCCACAGATACGCAGTATTTT
CDR3: CASSQVLAGATDTQYF

size: -
J: TRBJ2-6
V: TRBV5-6
D: -
DNA: TGTGCCAGCAGCTTGGAGGGCTTTTCGATCTCTGGGGCCAACGTCCTGACTTTC
CDR3: CASSLEGFSISGANVLTF

size: -
J: TRBJ2-5
V: TRBV21-1
D: -
DNA: TGTGCCACCCCGGGACCGTCCCCCCAAGCGGGCCAGTACTTC
CDR3: CATPGPSPQAGQYF

size: -
J: TRBJ2-1
V: TRBV29-1
D: TRBD2
DNA: TGCAGCGTTGATGCCGGGACTAGCAATGAGCAGTTCTTC
CDR3: CSVDAGTSNEQFF

size: -
J: TRBJ2-2
V: TRBV6-1
D: TRBD1
DNA: TGTGCCAGCAGTGAGGGGACAGGGTTTCGACCCGGGGAGCTGTTTTTT
CDR3: CASSEGTGFRPGELFF

size: few
J: TRBJ2-1
V: TRBV5-6
D: TRBD2
DNA: TGTGCCAGCAGGGAAACGGCGGGAGCACTATACAATGAGCAGTTCTTC
CDR3: CASRETAGALYNEQFF

size: -
J: TRBJ1-2
V: TRBV13
D: TRBD1
DNA: TGTGCCAGCAGCTTAGCCCGTCGGGGGACAGGGCCTGGCTACACCTTC
CDR3: CASSLARRGTGPGYTF

size: once
J: TRBJ2-7
V: TRBV9
D: TRBD1
DNA: TGTGCCAGCAGCGGGGGGACAGGGGCTGGCGAGCAGTACTTC
CDR3: CASSGGTGAGEQYF

size: -
J: TRBJ1-2
V: TRBV29-1
D: -
DNA: TGCAGCGTTTTAGGTGGCCCGGATGACTACACCTTC
CDR3: CSVLGGPDDYTF

size: few
J: TRBJ2-7
V: TRBV14
D: -
DNA: TGTGCCAGCAGCCAGTTCGCGACTAGGGACGAGCAGTACTTC
CDR3: CASSQFATRDEQYF

size: -
J: TRBJ2-5
V: TRBV11-2
D: TRBD2
DNA: TGTGCCAGCAGCTTGGTAGTAGCGGGAGTCCAGTACTTC
CDR3: CASSLVVAGVQYF

size: few
J: TRBJ1-1
V: TRBV27
D: -
DNA: TGTGCCAGCAGTTTATCGGGCAGGTTATCTGGGACTGAAGCTTTCTTT
CDR3: CASSLSGRLSGTEAFF

size: -
J: TRBJ2-7
V: TRBV9
D: TRBD2
DNA: TGTGCCAGCAGCGTTAGCGGGGGGAACTACGAGCAGTACTTC
CDR3: CASSVSGGNYEQYF

size: -
J: TRBJ2-7
V: TRBV7-9
D: -
DNA: TGTGCCAGCAGCTTAGCGTATATGGGAGAGCAGTACTTC
CDR3: CASSLAYMGEQYF

size: few
J: TRBJ2-7
V: TRBV7-9
D: -
DNA: TGTGCCAGCAGCCCCGGATGGGACCTCTACGAGCAGTACTTC
CDR3: CASSPGWDLYEQYF

size: -
J: TRBJ2-2
V: TRBV4-2
D: -
DNA: TGTGCCAGCAGCCAATTACCCGGAGTCAAGTCGCTAGACACCGGGGAGCTGTTTTTT
CDR3: CASSQLPGVKSLDTGELFF

size: few
J: TRBJ2-7
V: TRBV29-1
D: -
DNA: TGCAGCGTTGCCAGCACCTACGAGCAGTACTTC
CDR3: CSVASTYEQYF